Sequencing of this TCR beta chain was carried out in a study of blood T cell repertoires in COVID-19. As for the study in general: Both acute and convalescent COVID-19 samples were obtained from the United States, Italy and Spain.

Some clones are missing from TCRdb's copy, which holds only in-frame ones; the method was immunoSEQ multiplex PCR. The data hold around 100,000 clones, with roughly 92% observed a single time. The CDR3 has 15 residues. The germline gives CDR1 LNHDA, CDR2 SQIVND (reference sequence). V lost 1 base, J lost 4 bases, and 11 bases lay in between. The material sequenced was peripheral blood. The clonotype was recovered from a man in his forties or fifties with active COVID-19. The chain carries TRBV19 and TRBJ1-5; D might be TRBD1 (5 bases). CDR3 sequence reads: CASSIGSGINQPQHF. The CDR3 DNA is TGTGCCAGTAGTATAGGTTCAGGGATTAATCAGCCCCAGCATTTT.